The clone carrying this T cell receptor (beta chain) was observed a few times. This sample stems from a study of blood T cells in healthy people across ages. With a J-beta primer mix and a sample-barcoded 5' primer, a second PCR ran about 7 to 12 cycles. Each cDNA molecule was tagged by a template-switch adaptor that had 12 random nucleotides. Via MiXCR, TCRdb re-called the 5' RACE reads, giving one row per CDR3 protein. The sample holds fewer than 2,000,000 distinct CDR3 sequences; about 32% are singletons and the top ten take around 11%. Deletions cut 5 bases from V and 2 bases from J, with 19 bases between. The CDR3 runs to 16 residues. Germline CDR1 and CDR2: SEHNR and FQNEAQ (reference sequence).

The source of this sequence is a woman aged 25 to 39 in good health. The sequencing input was blood. This chain connects TRBV7-9 to TRBJ2-7; TRBD2 is a possible D gene (6 bases). The CDR3 here is CASSPPGRTTTYEQYF. The CDR3 DNA reads TGTGCCAGCAGCCCCCCAGGGAGGACTACCACCTACGAGCAGTACTTC.